The clone carrying this TCR beta chain was picked up many times. These data belong to a study of neurological immune-mediated disorders. TCRdb reanalysed the 5' RACE reads using MiXCR and keeps one entry per CDR3 protein. The sample lists about 50,000 distinct CDR3 sequences, more than 5% occurring once. The sorted libraries were prepared using about 900,000 CD4+ or CD8+ T cells that had themselves been sorted. Trimming removed 0 bases from V and 6 bases from J, with 14 bases in between. This CDR3 comprises 15 residues. Germline V gives CDR1 MNHEY, CDR2 SVGAGI. This TCR was recovered from a young woman with multiple sclerosis. What was sequenced was CD4+ T cells from blood. The chain recombines TRBV6-5 with TRBJ1-2; D is perhaps TRBD1 (6 bases). DNA for the CDR3: TGTGCCAGCAGTTACTCGGTCAGGGGAAACCATGGCTACACCTTC. It codes for CASSYSVRGNHGYTF.